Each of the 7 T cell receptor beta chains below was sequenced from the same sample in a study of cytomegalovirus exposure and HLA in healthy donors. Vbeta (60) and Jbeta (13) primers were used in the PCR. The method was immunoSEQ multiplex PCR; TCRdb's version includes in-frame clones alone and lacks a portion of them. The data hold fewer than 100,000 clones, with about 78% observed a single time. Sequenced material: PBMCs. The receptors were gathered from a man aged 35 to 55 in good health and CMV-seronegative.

The DNA for the CDR3 is TGCGCCAGCAGCTTGGCCATGGGGCCTGGGGCCAACGTCCTGACTTTC. Translation: CASSLAMGPGANVLTF. This chain connects TRBV5-1 to TRBJ2-6; tentative D call: TRBD1 (5 bases). Trimming pared 0 bases from V and 2 bases from J, leaving 9 bases between. Germline V CDR1 and CDR2: SGHRS, YFSETQ. The CDR3 is 16 amino acids. The full variable domain, in which reference TRBV5-1 and TRBJ2-6 provide the parts outside the CDR3, is KAGVTQTPRYLIKTRGQQVTLSCSPISGHRSVSWYQQTPGQGLQFLFEYFSETQRNKGNFPGRFSGRQFSNSRSEMNVSTLELGDSALYLCASSLAMGPGANVLTFGAGSRLTVL.

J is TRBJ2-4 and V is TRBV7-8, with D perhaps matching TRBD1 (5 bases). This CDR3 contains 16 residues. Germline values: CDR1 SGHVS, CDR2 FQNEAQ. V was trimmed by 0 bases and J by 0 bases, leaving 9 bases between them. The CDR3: CASSLAQVLAKNIQYF. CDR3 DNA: TGTGCCAGCAGCTTAGCACAGGTCCTAGCCAAAAACATTCAGTACTTC.

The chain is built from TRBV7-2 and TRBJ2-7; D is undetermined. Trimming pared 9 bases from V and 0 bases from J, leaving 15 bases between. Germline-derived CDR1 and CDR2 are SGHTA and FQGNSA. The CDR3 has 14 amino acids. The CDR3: CASAAVSSSYEQYF. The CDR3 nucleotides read TGTGCCAGTGCGGCTGTTTCAAGCTCCTACGAGCAGTACTTC.

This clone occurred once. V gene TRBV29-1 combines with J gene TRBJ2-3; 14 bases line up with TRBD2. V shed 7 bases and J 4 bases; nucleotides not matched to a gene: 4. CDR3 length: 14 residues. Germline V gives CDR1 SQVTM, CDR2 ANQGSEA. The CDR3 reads CSARLAGGPDTQYF. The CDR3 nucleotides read TGCAGCGCTCGACTAGCGGGGGGGCCAGATACGCAGTATTTT.

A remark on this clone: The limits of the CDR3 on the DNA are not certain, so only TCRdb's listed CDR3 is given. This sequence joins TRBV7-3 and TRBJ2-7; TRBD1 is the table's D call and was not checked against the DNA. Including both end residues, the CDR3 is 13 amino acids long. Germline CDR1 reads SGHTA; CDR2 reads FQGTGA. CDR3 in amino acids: CASSFGPGREQYF.

CDR3 amino acids: CASSLKGAMNTEAFF. CDR3 nucleotide sequence: TGCGCCAGCAGCTTGAAGGGGGCTATGAACACTGAAGCTTTCTTT. The genes are TRBV5-1 and TRBJ1-1; 7 bases agree with TRBD1. Trimming cost V 1 base and J 0 bases; bases outside gene matches: 3. This CDR3 comprises 15 residues. Germline V gene data show CDR1 as SGHRS and CDR2 as YFSETQ.

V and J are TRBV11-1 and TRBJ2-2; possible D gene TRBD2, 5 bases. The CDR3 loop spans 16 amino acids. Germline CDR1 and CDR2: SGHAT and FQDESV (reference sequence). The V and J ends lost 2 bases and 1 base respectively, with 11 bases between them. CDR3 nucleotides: TGTGCCAGCAGCTTAAACCCCGGGAAGAACACCGGGGAGCTGTTTTTT. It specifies CASSLNPGKNTGELFF.